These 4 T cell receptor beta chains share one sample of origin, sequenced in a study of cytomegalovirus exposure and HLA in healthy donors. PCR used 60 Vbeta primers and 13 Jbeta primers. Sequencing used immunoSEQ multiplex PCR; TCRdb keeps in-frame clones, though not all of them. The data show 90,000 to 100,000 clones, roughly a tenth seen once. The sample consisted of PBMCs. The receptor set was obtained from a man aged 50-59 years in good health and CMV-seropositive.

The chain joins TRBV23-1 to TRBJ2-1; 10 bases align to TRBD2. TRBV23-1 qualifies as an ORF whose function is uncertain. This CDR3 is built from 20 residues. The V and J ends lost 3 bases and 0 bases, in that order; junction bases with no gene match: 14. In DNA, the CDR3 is TGCGCCAGCAGTCATCCCGGGACTAGCGCCTTCTCGAGCTCCTACAATGAGCAGTTCTTC. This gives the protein CASSHPGTSAFSSSYNEQFF.

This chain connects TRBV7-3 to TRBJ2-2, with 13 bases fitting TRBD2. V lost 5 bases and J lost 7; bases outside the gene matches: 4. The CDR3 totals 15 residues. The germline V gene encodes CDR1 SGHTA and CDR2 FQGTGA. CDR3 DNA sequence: TGTGCCAGCAGCCCACTAGCGGGAGGGTTCGGGGAGCTGTTTTTT. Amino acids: CASSPLAGGFGELFF.

This CDR3 reads CASLLGGQGIGGYTF. As DNA, the CDR3 is TGTGCCAGCCTTTTGGGGGGACAGGGTATTGGTGGCTACACCTTC. The V gene is TRBV6-6, the J gene TRBJ1-2, with 9 bases fitting TRBD1. V gave up 8 bases and J gave up 7 bases; unmatched junction bases: 14. Germline V gene data show CDR1 as MNHNY and CDR2 as SVGAGI (reference sequence). The CDR3 runs 15 residues.

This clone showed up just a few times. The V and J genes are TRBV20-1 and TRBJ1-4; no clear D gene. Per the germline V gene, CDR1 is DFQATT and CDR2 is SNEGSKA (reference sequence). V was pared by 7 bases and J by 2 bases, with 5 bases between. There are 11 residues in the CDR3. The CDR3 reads CSVETNEKLFF. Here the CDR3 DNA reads TGCAGTGTAGAGACTAATGAAAAACTGTTTTTT.